This is a list of T cell receptor beta chains from one sample in a study of blood T cell repertoires in COVID-19. The assay was immunoSEQ multiplex PCR, and TCRdb's table has in-frame clones only and misses some. Of about 310,000 clones in the sample, roughly 90% are singletons; the top ten hold about a tenth. The material sequenced was PBMCs or T cells enriched from blood (not recorded which). The receptors come from a woman in her twenties or thirties who had recovered from COVID-19. Each CDR3 is given without its conserved first and last residue. The order of the fields is V gene, clone size, CDR3 protein. A row's size may be missing; if present it is once, few, many or a size class.

V: TRBV28
size: NA
CDR3: ASSPSRGTATNEKLF

V: TRBV29-1
size: NA
CDR3: SVAQRLTDTQY

V: TRBV11-2
size: NA
CDR3: ASSLRFGLAGGSSYEQY

V: TRBV5-1
size: NA
CDR3: ASRRTSDGTDTQY

V: TRBV6-2/TRBV6-3
size: NA
CDR3: ASSYSRTYEQY

V: TRBV6-5
size: NA
CDR3: ASTGGSNSPLH

V: TRBV5-1
size: NA
CDR3: ASSSGALEGLNYGYT

V: TRBV10-3
size: NA
CDR3: AISAGTALRSSYNEQF

V: TRBV20-1
size: NA
CDR3: SASRDRGRYQPQH

V: TRBV20-1
size: NA
CDR3: SASSSGSIKTQY

V: TRBV10-3
size: NA
CDR3: AMSPGTSGAGTDTQY

V: TRBV29-1
size: NA
CDR3: SGYKPDRGANYGYT

V: TRBV18
size: once
CDR3: ASSPPGQEINYGYT

V: TRBV19
size: NA
CDR3: ASMGTKSPEAF

V: TRBV19
size: NA
CDR3: ASSPRTGGDTEAF

V: TRBV27
size: once
CDR3: ASRSRRQGSETQY

V: TRBV29-1
size: NA
CDR3: SVSGTGDGYT